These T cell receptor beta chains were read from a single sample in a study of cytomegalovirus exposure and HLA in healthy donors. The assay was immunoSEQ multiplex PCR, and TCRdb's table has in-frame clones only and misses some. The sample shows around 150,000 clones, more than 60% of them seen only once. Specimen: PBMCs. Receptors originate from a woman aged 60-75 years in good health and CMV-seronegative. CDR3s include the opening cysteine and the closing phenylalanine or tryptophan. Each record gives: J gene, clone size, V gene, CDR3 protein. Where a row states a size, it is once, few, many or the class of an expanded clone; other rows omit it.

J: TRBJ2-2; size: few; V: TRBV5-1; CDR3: CASSFGVRGGELFF
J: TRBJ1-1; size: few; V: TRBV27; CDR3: CASSFRGAYTEAFF
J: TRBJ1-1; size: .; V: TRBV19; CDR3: CASPGAGNTEAFF
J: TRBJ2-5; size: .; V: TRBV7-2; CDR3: CASSRRFGETQYF
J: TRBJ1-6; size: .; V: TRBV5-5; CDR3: CASRGEGSNSPLHF
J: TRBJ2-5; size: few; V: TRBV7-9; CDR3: CASSLNSGGFRETQYF
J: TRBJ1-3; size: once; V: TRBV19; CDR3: CASSEGRARNTIYF
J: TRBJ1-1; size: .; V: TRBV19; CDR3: CASSPGQGARTEAFF
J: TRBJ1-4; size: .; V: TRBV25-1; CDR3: CASSESPDSLTNEKLFF
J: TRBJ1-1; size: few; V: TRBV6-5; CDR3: CASRPQPRNTEAFF
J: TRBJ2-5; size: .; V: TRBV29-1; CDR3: CSVARGRARETQYF
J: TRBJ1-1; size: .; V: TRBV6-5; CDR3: CATRRVGGTEAFF
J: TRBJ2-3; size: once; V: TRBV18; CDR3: CASSPVIGRTDTQYF
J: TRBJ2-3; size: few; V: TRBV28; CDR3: CASFVAGDMADTQYF
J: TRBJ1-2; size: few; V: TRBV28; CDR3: CASRPGGVGANYGYTF
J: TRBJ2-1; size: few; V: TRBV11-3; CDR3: CASSTAPPGLADNEQFF
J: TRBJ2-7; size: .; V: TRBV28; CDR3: CASSSYTGSYEQYF
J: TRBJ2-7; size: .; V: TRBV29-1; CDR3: CSFRTSGSYEQYF
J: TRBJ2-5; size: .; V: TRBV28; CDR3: CASRRAVQETQYF
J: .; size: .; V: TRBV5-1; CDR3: CASSWVRSGRGSYEQYF
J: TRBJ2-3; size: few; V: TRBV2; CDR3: CASARNRDRGSDTQYF
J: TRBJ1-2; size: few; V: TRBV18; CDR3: CASSPLESYGYTF
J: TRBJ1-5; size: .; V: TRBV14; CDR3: CASSQRFAVQPQHF
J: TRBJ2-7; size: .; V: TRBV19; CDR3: CASGTGIYEQYF
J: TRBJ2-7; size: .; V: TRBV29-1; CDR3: CSVSGAGRGYEQYF
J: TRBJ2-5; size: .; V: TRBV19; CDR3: CASSIGGLVQETQYF
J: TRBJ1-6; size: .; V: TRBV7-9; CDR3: CASSSLAYNSPLHF
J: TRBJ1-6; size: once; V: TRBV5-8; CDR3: CASSLGVYNSPLHF
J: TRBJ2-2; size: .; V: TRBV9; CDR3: CASSVASGGNTGELFF